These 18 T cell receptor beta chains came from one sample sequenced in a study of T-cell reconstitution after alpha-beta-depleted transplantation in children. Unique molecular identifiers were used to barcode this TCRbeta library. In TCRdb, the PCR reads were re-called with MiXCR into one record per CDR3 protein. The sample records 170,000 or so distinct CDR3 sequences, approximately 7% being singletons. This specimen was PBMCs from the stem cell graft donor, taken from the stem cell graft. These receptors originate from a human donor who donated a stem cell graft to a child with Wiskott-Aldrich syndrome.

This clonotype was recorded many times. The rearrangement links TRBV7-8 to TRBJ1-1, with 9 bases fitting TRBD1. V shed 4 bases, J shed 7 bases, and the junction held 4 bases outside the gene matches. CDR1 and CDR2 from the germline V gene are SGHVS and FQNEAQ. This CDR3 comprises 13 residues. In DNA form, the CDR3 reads TGTGCCAGCAGCTCGGACAGGGGCTATGAAGCTTTCTTT. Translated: CASSSDRGYEAFF.

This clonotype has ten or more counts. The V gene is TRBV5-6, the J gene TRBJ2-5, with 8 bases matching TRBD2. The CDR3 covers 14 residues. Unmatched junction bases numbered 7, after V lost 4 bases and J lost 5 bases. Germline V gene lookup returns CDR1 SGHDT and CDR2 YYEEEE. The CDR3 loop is CASSPTSGGETQYF. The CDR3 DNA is TGTGCCAGCAGCCCCACAAGCGGGGGTGAGACCCAGTACTTC.

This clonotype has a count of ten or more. CDR3 in DNA: TGTGCCAGCAGGGACAGCTCTGGAAACACCATATATTTT. Its protein is CASRDSSGNTIYF. V usage is TRBV12-3 or TRBV12-4 and J usage is TRBJ1-3; a possible D gene is TRBD1 (6 bases). V was cut by 6 bases and J by 0 bases, with 6 bases left in between. This CDR3 is 13 amino acids long.

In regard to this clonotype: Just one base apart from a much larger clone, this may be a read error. The chain's CDR3 is CASSEGGGLAEVFF. CDR3 DNA sequence: TGCGCCAGCAGTGAGGGTGGAGGGTTGGCTGAAGTTTTCTTT. The chain joins TRBV5-1 to TRBJ1-1; D unclear. The CDR3 is 14 residues long. Germline CDR1 reads SGHRS; CDR2 reads YFSETQ.

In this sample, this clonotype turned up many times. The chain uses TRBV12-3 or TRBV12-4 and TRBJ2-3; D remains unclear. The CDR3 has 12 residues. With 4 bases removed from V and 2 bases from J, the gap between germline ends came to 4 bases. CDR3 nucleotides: TGTGCCAGCAGTTGGGCCACAGATACGCAGTATTTT. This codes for CASSWATDTQYF.

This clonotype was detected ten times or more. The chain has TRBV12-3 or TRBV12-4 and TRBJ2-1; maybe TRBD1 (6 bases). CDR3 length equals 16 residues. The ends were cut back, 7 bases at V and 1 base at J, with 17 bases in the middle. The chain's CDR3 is CASTLDSHFSYNEQFF. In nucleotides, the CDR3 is TGTGCCAGCACTCTGGACAGCCATTTTTCCTACAATGAGCAGTTCTTC.

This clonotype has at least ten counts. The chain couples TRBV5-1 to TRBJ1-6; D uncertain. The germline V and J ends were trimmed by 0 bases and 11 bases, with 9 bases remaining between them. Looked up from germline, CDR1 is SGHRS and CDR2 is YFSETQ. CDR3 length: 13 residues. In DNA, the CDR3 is TGCGCCAGCAGCTTGGAGGGTACGGCACCCCTCCACTTT. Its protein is CASSLEGTAPLHF.

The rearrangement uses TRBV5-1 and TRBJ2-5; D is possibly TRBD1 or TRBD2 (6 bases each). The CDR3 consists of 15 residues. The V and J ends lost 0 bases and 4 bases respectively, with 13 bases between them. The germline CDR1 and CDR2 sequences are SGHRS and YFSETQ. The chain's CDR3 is CASSLELQGGETQYF. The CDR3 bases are TGCGCCAGCAGCTTGGAGCTACAGGGAGGAGAGACCCAGTACTTC.

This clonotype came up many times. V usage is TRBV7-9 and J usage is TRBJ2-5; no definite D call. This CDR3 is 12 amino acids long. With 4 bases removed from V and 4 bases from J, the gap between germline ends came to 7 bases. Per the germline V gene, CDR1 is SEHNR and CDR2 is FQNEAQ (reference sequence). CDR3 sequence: CASSYSGETQYF. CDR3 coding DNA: TGTGCCAGCAGCTATAGTGGAGAGACCCAGTACTTC.

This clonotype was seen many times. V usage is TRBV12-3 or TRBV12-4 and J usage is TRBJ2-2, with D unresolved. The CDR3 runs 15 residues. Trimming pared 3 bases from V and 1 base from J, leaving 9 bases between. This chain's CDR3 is CASSLAPVNTGELFF. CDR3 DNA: TGTGCCAGCAGTTTGGCGCCAGTGAACACCGGGGAGCTGTTTTTT.

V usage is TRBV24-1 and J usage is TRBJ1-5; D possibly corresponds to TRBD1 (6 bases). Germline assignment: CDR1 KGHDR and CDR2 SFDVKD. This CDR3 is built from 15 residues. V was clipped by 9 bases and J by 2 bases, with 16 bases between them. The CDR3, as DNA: TGTGCCACCTCCCGAGGGGGGTATGGCAATCAGCCCCAGCATTTT. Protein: CATSRGGYGNQPQHF.

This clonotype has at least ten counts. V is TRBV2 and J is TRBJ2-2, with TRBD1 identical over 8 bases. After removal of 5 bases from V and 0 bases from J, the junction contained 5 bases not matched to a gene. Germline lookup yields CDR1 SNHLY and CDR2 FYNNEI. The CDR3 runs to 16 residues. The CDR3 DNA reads TGTGCCAGCAGTAACACAGGGGGAACGAACACCGGGGAGCTGTTTTTT. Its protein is CASSNTGGTNTGELFF.

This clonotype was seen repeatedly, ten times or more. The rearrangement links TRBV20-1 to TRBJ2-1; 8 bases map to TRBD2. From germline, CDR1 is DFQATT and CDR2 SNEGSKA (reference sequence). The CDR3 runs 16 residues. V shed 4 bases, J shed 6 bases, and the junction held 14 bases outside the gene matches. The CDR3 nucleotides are TGCAGTGCTACGTTGGTGACGGGAGGGCGCGGCAATGAGCAGTTCTTC. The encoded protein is CSATLVTGGRGNEQFF.

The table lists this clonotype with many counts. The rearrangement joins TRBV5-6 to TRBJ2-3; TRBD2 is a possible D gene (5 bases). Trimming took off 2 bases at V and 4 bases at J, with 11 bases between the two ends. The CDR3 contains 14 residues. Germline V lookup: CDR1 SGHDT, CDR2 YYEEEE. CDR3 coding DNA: TGTGCCAGCAGCTTAGGGCTAGCAGCAGATACGCAGTATTTT. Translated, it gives CASSLGLAADTQYF.

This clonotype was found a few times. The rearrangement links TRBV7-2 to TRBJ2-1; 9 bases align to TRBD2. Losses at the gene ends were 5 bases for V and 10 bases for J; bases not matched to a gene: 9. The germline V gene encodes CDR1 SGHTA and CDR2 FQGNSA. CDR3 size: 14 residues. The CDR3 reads CASSPKRGAPEQFF. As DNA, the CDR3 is TGTGCCAGCAGCCCAAAGCGGGGGGCACCCGAGCAGTTCTTC. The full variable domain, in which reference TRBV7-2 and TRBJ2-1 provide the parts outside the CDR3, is GAGVSQSPSNKVTEKGKDVELRCDPISGHTALYWYRQSLGQGLEFLIYFQGNSAPDKSGLPSDRFSAERTGGSVSTLTIQRTQQEDSAVYLCASSPKRGAPEQFFGPGTRLTVL.

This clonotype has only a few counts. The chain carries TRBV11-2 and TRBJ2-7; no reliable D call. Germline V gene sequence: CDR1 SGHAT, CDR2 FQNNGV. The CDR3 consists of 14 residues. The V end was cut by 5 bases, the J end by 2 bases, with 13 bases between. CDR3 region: CASSPRANPYEQYF. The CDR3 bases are TGTGCCAGCAGCCCACGGGCCAATCCCTACGAGCAGTACTTC.

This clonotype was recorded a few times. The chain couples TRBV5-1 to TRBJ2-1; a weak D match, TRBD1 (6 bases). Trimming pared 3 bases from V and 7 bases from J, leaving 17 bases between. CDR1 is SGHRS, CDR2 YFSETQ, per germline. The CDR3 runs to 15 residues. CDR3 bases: TGCGCCAGCAGCTCTCACCGGGACAATAAAAATGAGCAGTTCTTC. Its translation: CASSSHRDNKNEQFF.

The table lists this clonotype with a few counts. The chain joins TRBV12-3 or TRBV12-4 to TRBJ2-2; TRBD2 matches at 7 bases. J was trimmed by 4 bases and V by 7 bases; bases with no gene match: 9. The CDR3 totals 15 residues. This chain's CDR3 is CASTTRGRFTGELFF. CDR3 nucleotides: TGTGCCAGCACCACCCGCGGGAGATTCACCGGGGAGCTGTTTTTT.